These 9 T cell receptor beta chains were all obtained from the same sample, sequenced in a study of cytomegalovirus exposure and HLA in healthy donors (dated by TCRdb to 2015 to 2018). Library preparation was by the immunoSEQ multiplex PCR assay. The multiplex PCR relied on a mix of 60 forward primers for TCR Vbeta segments and 13 reverse primers for TCR Jbeta segments. Sourced from immuneACCESS, this table was stored by TCRdb with only in-frame sequences that have V and J called. A share of the clones is absent; for the studies checked, an unresolved V gene accounts for under half, and the remainder has no known explanation. The sample table lists approximately 140,000 clones, approximately 80% of them with a count of one. Together, the top ten hold less than 3.5% of the sample. The sequenced material came from PBMCs. These receptors were taken from a man aged 45-65 years in good health and CMV-seronegative.

This chain connects TRBV7-2 to TRBJ2-7; TRBD2 might be the D (6 bases). Trimming left V 3 bases short and J 4 bases short, with 13 bases between. CDR1 SGHTA and CDR2 FQGNSA come from the germline V gene. The CDR3 is 14 amino acids. The CDR3 bases are TGTGCCAGCAGCTTTGGGGGGTTGGCGTACGAGCAGTACTTC. Translation gives CASSFGGLAYEQYF.

The chain is built from TRBV29-1 and TRBJ1-1; 8 nucleotides match TRBD1. V lost 6 bases to trimming and J lost 10 bases; unmatched junction nucleotides: 13. The germline CDR1 and CDR2 sequences are SQVTM and ANQGSEA. The CDR3 covers 13 residues. The CDR3 region is CSVGGQAGLGAFF. CDR3 sequence (DNA): TGCAGCGTGGGGGGACAGGCGGGTTTGGGAGCTTTCTTT.

The chain uses TRBV7-8 and TRBJ2-5; 7 positions match TRBD2. Germline CDR1 reads SGHVS; CDR2 reads FQNEAQ. Losses at the gene ends were 5 bases for V and 6 bases for J; bases not matched to a gene: 21. The CDR3 spans 18 residues. CDR3 residues: CASSLPRAATSPSKTQYF. The CDR3 DNA follows: TGTGCCAGCAGCCTCCCCAGGGCGGCGACTAGCCCTTCTAAGACCCAGTACTTC.

V and J are TRBV7-8 and TRBJ1-4, with D possibly TRBD1 on 5 matching bases. This CDR3 spans 16 amino acids. Germline V gene data show CDR1 as SGHVS and CDR2 as FQNEAQ. With 6 bases removed from V and 1 base from J, the gap between germline ends came to 15 bases. Written as DNA, the CDR3 is TGTGCCAGCAGTAAAGGCAGGGTTGGAACTAATGAAAAACTGTTTTTT. It is translated as CASSKGRVGTNEKLFF. The entire variable domain, with the rest obtained from reference TRBV7-8 and TRBJ1-4, is as follows: GAGVSQSPRYKVAKRGQDVALRCDPISGHVSLFWYQQALGQGPEFLTYFQNEAQLDKSGLPSDRFFAERPEGSVSTLKIQRTQQEDSAVYLCASSKGRVGTNEKLFFGSGTQLSVL.

This rearrangement joins TRBV9 to TRBJ2-4; 7 nucleotides match TRBD1. This CDR3 has 14 amino acids. From germline, CDR1 is SGDLS and CDR2 YYNGEE. J was trimmed by 5 bases and V by 4 bases; bases with no gene match: 6. The DNA of the CDR3 is TGTGCCAGCAGCCCTCGACAGGGAGAAAACATTCAGTACTTC. Its translation is CASSPRQGENIQYF.

The chain combines TRBV19 with TRBJ1-2, with 8 bases matching TRBD1. The germline V gene encodes CDR1 LNHDA and CDR2 SQIVND (reference sequence). Trimming took 5 bases from V and 2 from J; bases not matched to a gene: 7. The CDR3 runs 15 residues. The CDR3 region is CASSVGDRSNYGYTF. Written as DNA, the CDR3 is TGTGCCAGTAGTGTAGGGGACAGGTCAAACTATGGCTACACCTTC.

The CDR3 bases are TGTGCCAGCAGCTTAGCCCAGACAGCCTCCTACGAGCAGTACTTC. Amino acids: CASSLAQTASYEQYF. The rearrangement links TRBV13 to TRBJ2-7, with D perhaps matching TRBD1 (5 bases). CDR1 is PRHDT and CDR2 is FYEKMQ in the germline V gene (reference sequence). Between the trimmed V and J ends, which lost 1 base and 0 bases, there was a span of 10 bases. This CDR3 is built from 15 residues.

This clone appeared a few times. The chain carries TRBV5-6 and TRBJ2-1; 8 bases fit TRBD1. The CDR3 extends over 16 amino acids. The V segment lost 1 base and the J segment 7 bases; nucleotides outside the gene matches: 10. Germline values: CDR1 SGHDT, CDR2 YYEEEE. The CDR3 DNA is TGTGCCAGCAGCTTGAGAGTGACAGGGGCCGTGAATGAGCAGTTCTTC. Its translation: CASSLRVTGAVNEQFF.

The chain joins TRBV5-1 to TRBJ1-1; TRBD1 agrees at 7 bases. The germline V gene encodes CDR1 SGHRS and CDR2 YFSETQ. Losses at the gene ends were 0 bases for V and 1 base for J; bases not matched to a gene: 3. This CDR3 has 15 amino acids. The CDR3 loop reads CASSLGGTANTEAFF. The CDR3 DNA follows: TGCGCCAGCAGCTTGGGCGGGACAGCGAACACTGAAGCTTTCTTT. The whole variable domain, remainder taken from reference TRBV5-1 and TRBJ1-1, is KAGVTQTPRYLIKTRGQQVTLSCSPISGHRSVSWYQQTPGQGLQFLFEYFSETQRNKGNFPGRFSGRQFSNSRSEMNVSTLELGDSALYLCASSLGGTANTEAFFGQGTRLTVV.